This entry is about one TCR beta chain. This receptor's antigen is unknown. Base quality data are lacking; no much larger clone is found one base away. The entry originates in a study of OX40 agonist ivuxolimab in advanced cancers. Background for the entire study: Ivuxolimab was an agonistic, fully human IgG2 monoclonal antibody directed against OX40 (CD134), a costimulatory receptor. Peripheral TCRbeta sequencing aimed to test whether ivuxolimab altered TCR sequence diversity and caused clonal T-cell expansion. The dose-escalation cohort was over 70% male with a mean age of approximately 60 years, ranging from 23 to 79. Partial responses occurred in three dose-escalation patients: two with cutaneous melanoma and one with hepatocellular carcinoma. Patients were allowed to have had prior anti-PD-1, anti-PD-L1 or anti-CTLA-4 therapy, and 40% of the dose-escalation patients had been treated with checkpoint inhibitors. Among the roughly 50 dose-escalation patients, around 20 had hepatocellular carcinoma, some 15 melanoma, 9 renal cell carcinoma and 9 head and neck cancer. Intravenous ivuxolimab was administered to patients every 2 weeks at six dose levels: 0.01, 0.1, 0.3, 1.5, 3 and 10 mg/kg. The paper covers the monotherapy dose-escalation part of the phase I ivuxolimab trial, which included N of about 56 patients.

To sequence the TCRbeta CDR3 region, genomic DNA was isolated from the sorted cells. The immunoSEQ Assay was used for sequencing of TCRbeta CDR3 regions. Sourced from immuneACCESS, this table was stored by TCRdb with only in-frame sequences that have V and J called. A share of the clones is absent; for the studies checked, an unresolved V gene accounts for under half, and the remainder has no known explanation. The sample yields 50,000 or so clones; approximately 92% were counted once. The ten largest clones represent over 20% of the sample. The CDR3 runs 15 amino acids, cysteine and phenylalanine included. Only the CDR3 DNA stays, 45 bases, in frame from base 1. From a lookup of the germline V gene, CDR1 and CDR2 are SGHDT and YYEEEE. Trimming at the junction amounts to 0 bases on V and 5 bases on J, and the germline ends lie 13 bases apart. Results the study describes overall, beyond this receptor: Low levels of normalized T-cell clonal expansion were also seen in some patients who did not respond. Partial responders in the 0.1-3.0 mg/kg groups had among the lowest normalized peripheral clonal expansion, especially among CD8+ T cells. After ivuxolimab, expanded clones were on average more numerous among CD8+ T cells than among CD4+ T cells. At doses from 0.1 to 3.0 mg/kg, clonal expansion was seen in both CD4+ and CD8+ blood T cells between baseline and week 6. Which antigens the clonally expanded peripheral T cells were specific for was not determined.

The trial excluded patients who had a history of autoimmune disease or were on systemic immunosuppression. Peripheral blood for TCR sequencing was collected from all dose cohorts at baseline, on cycle 4 day 1, and on cycle 7 day 1. Samples came from an open-label, multicenter, first-in-human phase I dose-escalation trial of ivuxolimab. Adults with locally advanced or metastatic melanoma, renal cell carcinoma, hepatocellular carcinoma or head and neck squamous cell carcinoma were enrolled in the trial. CD4+ and CD8+ T cells were sorted separately from peripheral blood before TCR sequencing. The receptor's source is an adult with an advanced solid tumor such as melanoma, head and neck, liver or kidney cancer. This sample comprised CD4+ or CD8+ T cells sorted from blood, obtained in a trial of the OX40 agonist ivuxolimab. Recombination linked TRBV5-6 to TRBJ2-3; the D gene is possibly TRBD2, with 6 bases matching. CDR3 loop: CASSLVGGVVDTQYF. The nucleotide sequence is given as TGTGCCAGCAGCTTGGTCGGGGGAGTGGTAGATACGCAGTATTTT.